Following are 2 T cell receptor beta chains from one sample sequenced in a study of spatial heterogeneity in lung cancer (dated by TCRdb to between 2017 and 2020). Broader findings and caveats from the paper: The number of expanded intratumoral alpha and beta TCRs correlated with the tumor nonsynonymous mutation count.

The library relied on 5' RACE. The listed sequencing device is NextSeq 500. TCRdb cleaned the public reads at Q25 with fastp, built clones with MiXCR and kept in-frame beta chains. CDR3 protein duplicates are merged, each entry listing the most common genes and DNA. The sample table shows 4,000 to 5,000 distinct CDR3 sequences, and 5.5% to 7% are seen once. About 19% of the sample rests with the top ten. These receptors lack a known antigen. Reading the label with the study, this specimen's time point is: sample taken at primary tumor resection. Sequences were derived from lung tumor tissue, sampled at surgery. These receptors originate from a male donor with early-stage non-small cell lung cancer.

This clonotype is medium-sized within its sample. The chain links TRBV11-2 to TRBJ2-7; TRBD2 matches at 9 bases. This CDR3 spans 14 amino acids. V was clipped by 6 bases and J by 6 bases; unmatched bases: 9. Germline-derived CDR1 and CDR2 are SGHAT and FQNNGV. CDR3 nucleotides: TGTGCCAGCAGACTAGCGGGCGTCGGCAGCGAGCAGTACTTC. Translated, it gives CASRLAGVGSEQYF.

By share, this clonotype ranks as medium-sized. The rearrangement uses TRBV7-8 and TRBJ1-5; D not resolved. Germline V CDR1 and CDR2: SGHVS, FQNEAQ. Trimming took off 5 bases at V and 2 bases at J, with 13 bases between the two ends. The CDR3 runs 15 residues. CDR3 nucleotide sequence: TGTGCCAGCAGCCACGACACCCGCGGCAATCAGCCCCAGCATTTT. As protein: CASSHDTRGNQPQHF. Full variable domain (rest looked up from reference TRBV7-8 and TRBJ1-5): GAGVSQSPRYKVAKRGQDVALRCDPISGHVSLFWYQQALGQGPEFLTYFQNEAQLDKSGLPSDRFFAERPEGSVSTLKIQRTQQEDSAVYLCASSHDTRGNQPQHFGDGTRLSIL.